The T cell receptor beta chain described here comes from a study of cytomegalovirus exposure and HLA in healthy donors. The overall study: The roughly 700 first-cohort repertoires shared a platform with the approximately 120 validation repertoires, as reported in a later analysis. The study's findings and limits: High sensitivity and specificity were reportedly achieved when the classifier diagnosed cytomegalovirus status. A list of around 150 TCR beta chains associated with cytomegalovirus was given. Specificity of a few CMV-associated chains for CMV antigens was verified in vitro.

Germline assignment: CDR1 SGHVS and CDR2 FQNEAQ. V lost 5 bases and J 0 bases, leaving 11 bases between the germline ends. This CDR3 has 14 residues. Clones were read by immunoSEQ multiplex PCR, and TCRdb kept only the in-frame ones, dropping some. Among 150,000 to 200,000 clones listed, approximately 86% were seen once. Points on this clone: The antigen is unknown.

The clonotype was recovered from a woman between 18 and 29 years old in good health and CMV-seronegative. Sequenced input: PBMCs. V gene TRBV7-8 combines with J gene TRBJ2-7; D may be TRBD1 (6 bases). The CDR3 sequence is CASSEGTPSYEQYF. CDR3 nucleotides: TGTGCCAGCAGCGAGGGGACACCCTCCTACGAGCAGTACTTC.